Below, 5 T cell receptor beta chains from the same sample are listed, as sequenced in a study of tumor-infiltrating lymphocytes in primary liver carcinoma. Unsorted bulk tissue of about 19-31 mg yielded co-extracted RNA and DNA. Starting from roughly 540 ng of total RNA, TCR beta cDNA was produced with a primer in the constant region. Libraries covering TCR beta were generated through three nested multiplex PCR rounds (using a slightly modified ARM-PCR). In the first two PCR rounds, TRBV1-TRBV30 forward primers were paired with a C-beta reverse primer, and each round lasted about 10 cycles. TCRdb processed the multiplex PCR reads anew with MiXCR; each CDR3 protein has one entry. The table has under 150,000 distinct CDR3 sequences, under 70% seen once. Sequenced material: tumor-adjacent normal liver tissue. These receptors all come from a woman aged 55-69 years with primary liver carcinoma and hepatitis B virus infection.

This clonotype was counted at least ten times. This chain uses TRBV10-3 with TRBJ1-2; TRBD1 agrees at 8 bases. Trimming at V came to 6 bases and at J to 1 base, leaving 4 bases not matched to a gene. The CDR3 runs 14 residues. Germline V gene sequence: CDR1 ENHRY, CDR2 SYGVKD. The CDR3 DNA follows: TGTGCCATCAGACCGACAGGGGTTAACTATGGCTACACCTTC. Translating gives CAIRPTGVNYGYTF.

A word on this clonotype: No conserved phenylalanine or tryptophan ends this CDR3, so it is likely a read error. The chain is built from TRBV29-1 and TRBJ2-2; maybe TRBD1 (6 bases). V was cut by 8 bases and J by 5 bases, with 15 bases left in between. The germline gives CDR1 SQVTM, CDR2 ANQGSEA. The CDR3 spans 13 residues. The CDR3 is CSSRTVETGELFL. CDR3 in DNA: TGCAGCTCTCGGACAGTGGAGACCGGGGAGCTGTTTCTT.

The chain joins TRBV29-1 to TRBJ2-5, with D maybe TRBD1 (6 bases). Trimming took off 8 bases at V and 5 bases at J, with 18 bases between the two ends. Germline V gives CDR1 SQVTM, CDR2 ANQGSEA. The CDR3 totals 13 residues. Here the CDR3 reads CSIGKGVSETQYF. The CDR3 nucleotides are TGCAGCATTGGAAAGGGGGTAAGCGAGACCCAGTACTTC.

About this clonotype: At one end, the junction sequence differs from germline, possibly due to a read error. DNA for the CDR3: TGTGCCATCAGCCGACTAGCGTCGGGATGCAATGAGCAGTTTTTC. Its protein is CAISRLASGCNEQFF. This chain connects TRBV11-2 to TRBJ2-1; 8 nucleotides line up with TRBD2. Germline V gene sequence: CDR1 SGHAT, CDR2 FQNNGV. This CDR3 is built from 15 residues.

Of note for this clonotype: An end of the junction does not agree with germline; a read error may underlie this. This chain connects TRBV11-2 to TRBJ2-6; a weak D match, TRBD1 (6 bases). The germline CDR1 and CDR2 sequences are SGHAT and FQNNGV. This CDR3 spans 15 amino acids. The CDR3 region is CASSLGGAGAHVLTF. The CDR3, as DNA: TGTGCCAGCAGCTTAGGTGGTGCAGGGGCCCACGTCCTGACTTTC.